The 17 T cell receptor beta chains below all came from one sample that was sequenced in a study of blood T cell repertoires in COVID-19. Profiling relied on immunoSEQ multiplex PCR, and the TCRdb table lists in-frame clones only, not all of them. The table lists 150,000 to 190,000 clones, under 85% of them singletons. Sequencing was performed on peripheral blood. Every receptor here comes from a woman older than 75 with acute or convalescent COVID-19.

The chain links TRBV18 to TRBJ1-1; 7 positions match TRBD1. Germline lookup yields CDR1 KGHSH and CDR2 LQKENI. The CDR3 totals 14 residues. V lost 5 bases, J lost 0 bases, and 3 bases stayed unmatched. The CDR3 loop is CASSSQGMNTEAFF. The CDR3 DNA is TGTGCCAGCTCATCACAGGGGATGAACACTGAAGCTTTCTTT.

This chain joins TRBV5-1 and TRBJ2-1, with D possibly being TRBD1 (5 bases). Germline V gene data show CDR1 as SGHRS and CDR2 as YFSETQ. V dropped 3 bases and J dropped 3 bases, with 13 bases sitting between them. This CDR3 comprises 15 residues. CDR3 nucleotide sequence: TGCGCCAGCAGCTCCCAGGGATTAGACTACAATGAGCAGTTCTTC. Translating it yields CASSSQGLDYNEQFF.

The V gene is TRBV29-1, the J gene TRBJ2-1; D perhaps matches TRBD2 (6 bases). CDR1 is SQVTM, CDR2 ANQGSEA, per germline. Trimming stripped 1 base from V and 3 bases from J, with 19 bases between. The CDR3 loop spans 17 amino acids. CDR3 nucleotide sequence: TGCAGCGTTGAAGGTCCCACAACCGGGCGGGGCTACAATGAGCAGTTCTTC. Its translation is CSVEGPTTGRGYNEQFF.

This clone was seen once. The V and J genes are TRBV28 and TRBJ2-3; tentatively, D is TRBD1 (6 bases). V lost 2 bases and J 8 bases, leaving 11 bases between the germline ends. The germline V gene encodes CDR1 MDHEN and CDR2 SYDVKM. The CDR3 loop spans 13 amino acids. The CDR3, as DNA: TGTGCCAGCAGTTTAGGGGGCGTTAGTACGCAGTATTTT. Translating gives CASSLGGVSTQYF.

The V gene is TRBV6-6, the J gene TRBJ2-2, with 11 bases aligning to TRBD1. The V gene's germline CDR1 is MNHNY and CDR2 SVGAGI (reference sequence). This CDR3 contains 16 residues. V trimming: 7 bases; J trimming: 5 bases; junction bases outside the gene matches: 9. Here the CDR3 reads CASIPTGTGGTGELFF. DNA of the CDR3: TGTGCCAGCATCCCGACCGGGACAGGGGGGACCGGGGAGCTGTTTTTT.

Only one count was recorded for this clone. DNA for the CDR3: TGCGCCAGCAGCTTGGGCCTAGCGGGGGCATTCACAGATACGCAGTATTTT. Its translation: CASSLGLAGAFTDTQYF. The chain has TRBV5-1 and TRBJ2-3, with 10 positions matching TRBD2. CDR3 length: 17 amino acids. Germline V CDR1 and CDR2: SGHRS, YFSETQ. V shed 0 bases, J shed 2 bases, and the junction held 6 bases outside the gene matches.

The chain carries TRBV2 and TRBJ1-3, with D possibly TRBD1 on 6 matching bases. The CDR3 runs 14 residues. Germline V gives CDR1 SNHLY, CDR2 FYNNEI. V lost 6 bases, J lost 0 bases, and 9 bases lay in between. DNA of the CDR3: TGTGCCAGCAGGGGGACAAACTCTGGAAACACCATATATTTT. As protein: CASRGTNSGNTIYF.

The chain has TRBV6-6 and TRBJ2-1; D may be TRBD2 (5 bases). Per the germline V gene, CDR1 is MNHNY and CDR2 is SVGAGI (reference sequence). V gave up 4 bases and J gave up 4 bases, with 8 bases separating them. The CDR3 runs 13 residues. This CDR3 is CASSLSGYNEQFF. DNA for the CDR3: TGTGCCAGCAGTTTATCGGGGTACAATGAGCAGTTCTTC.

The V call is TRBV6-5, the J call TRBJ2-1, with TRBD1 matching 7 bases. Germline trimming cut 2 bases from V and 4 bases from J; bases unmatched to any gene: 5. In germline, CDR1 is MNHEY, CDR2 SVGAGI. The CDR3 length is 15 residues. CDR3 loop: CASSYRQGGYNEQFF. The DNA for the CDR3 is TGTGCCAGCAGTTACCGACAGGGCGGATACAATGAGCAGTTCTTC.

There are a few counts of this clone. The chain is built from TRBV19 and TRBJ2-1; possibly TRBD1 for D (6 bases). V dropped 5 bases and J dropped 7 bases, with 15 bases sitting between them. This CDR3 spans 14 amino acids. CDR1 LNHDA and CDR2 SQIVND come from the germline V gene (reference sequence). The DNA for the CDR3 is TGTGCCAGTAGTCTTGGGCCCGGGACAAATGAGCAGTTCTTC. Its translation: CASSLGPGTNEQFF.

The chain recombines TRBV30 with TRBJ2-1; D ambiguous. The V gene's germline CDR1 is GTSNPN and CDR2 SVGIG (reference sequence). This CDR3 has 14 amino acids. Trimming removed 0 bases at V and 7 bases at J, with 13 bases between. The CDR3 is CAWSVSAIGNEQFF. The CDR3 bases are TGTGCCTGGAGTGTTTCAGCGATTGGGAATGAGCAGTTCTTC.

CDR3 region: CASSPGTGELNEQFF. DNA of the CDR3: TGTGCCAGCTCACCAGGGACAGGGGAATTGAATGAGCAGTTCTTC. This chain links TRBV18 with TRBJ2-1; 10 nucleotides line up with TRBD1. The CDR3 is made up of 15 amino acids. The V gene's germline CDR1 is KGHSH and CDR2 LQKENI. J gave up 7 bases and V 2 bases, and 5 bases lay outside the gene matches.

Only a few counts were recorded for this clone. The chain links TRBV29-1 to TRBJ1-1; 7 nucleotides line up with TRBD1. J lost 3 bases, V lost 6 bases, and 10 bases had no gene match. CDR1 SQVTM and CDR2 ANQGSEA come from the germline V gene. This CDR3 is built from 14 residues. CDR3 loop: CSVRSGGTDTEAFF. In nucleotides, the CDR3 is TGCAGCGTCCGATCAGGGGGGACGGACACTGAAGCTTTCTTT.

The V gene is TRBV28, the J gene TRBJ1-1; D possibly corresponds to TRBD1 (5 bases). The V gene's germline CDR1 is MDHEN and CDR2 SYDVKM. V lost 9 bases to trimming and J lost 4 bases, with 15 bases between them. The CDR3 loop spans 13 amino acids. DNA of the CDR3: TGTGCCAGTCCCGGGGGAGAAAGCACTGAAGCTTTCTTT. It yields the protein CASPGGESTEAFF.

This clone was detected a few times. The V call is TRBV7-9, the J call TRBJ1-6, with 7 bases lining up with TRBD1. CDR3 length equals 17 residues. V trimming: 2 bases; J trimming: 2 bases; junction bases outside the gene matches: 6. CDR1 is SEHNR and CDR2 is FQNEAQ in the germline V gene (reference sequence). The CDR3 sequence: CASSLTQGTAYNSPLHF. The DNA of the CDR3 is TGTGCCAGCAGCTTAACCCAAGGGACAGCCTATAATTCACCCCTCCACTTT.

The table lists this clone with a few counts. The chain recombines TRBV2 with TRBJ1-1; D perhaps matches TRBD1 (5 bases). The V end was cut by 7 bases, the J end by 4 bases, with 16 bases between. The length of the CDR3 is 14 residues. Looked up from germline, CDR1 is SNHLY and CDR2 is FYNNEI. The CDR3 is CASTLGGWGTEAFF. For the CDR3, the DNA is TGTGCCAGCACCTTGGGGGGTTGGGGCACTGAAGCTTTCTTT.

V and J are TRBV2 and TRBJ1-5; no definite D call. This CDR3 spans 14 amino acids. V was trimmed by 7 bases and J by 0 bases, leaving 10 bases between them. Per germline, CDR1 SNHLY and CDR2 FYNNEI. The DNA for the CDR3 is TGTGCCAGCACTCCGGGAAATAGCAATCAGCCCCAGCATTTT. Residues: CASTPGNSNQPQHF.